One T cell receptor (beta chain) is described in this entry. The CDR3 contains 14 residues. V was pared by 4 bases and J by 4 bases, with 15 bases between. The germline V gene encodes CDR1 SGHRS and CDR2 YFSETQ. This entry belongs to a study of T cell changes during pregnancy in multiple sclerosis. Sequenced by immunoSEQ multiplex PCR; TCRdb stores in-frame clones only, minus some. The sample consists of about 130,000 clones, 90% to 98% of them appearing once. The chain links TRBV5-1 to TRBJ2-7; D possibly corresponds to TRBD2 (7 bases). The clonotype was recovered from a female donor with multiple sclerosis, enrolled in a pregnancy study. The sample in question was peripheral blood, obtained after pregnancy. The CDR3 coding sequence is TGCGCCAGCAGCCCATACGGGGGGCGTTACGAGCAGTACTTC. It is translated as CASSPYGGRYEQYF.